The rows below give T cell receptor beta chains drawn from one sample of a study of shared clonotypes between healthy human individuals. TCRdb's table, derived via immunoSEQ multiplex PCR, lists solely in-frame clones and lacks some. The sample has some 360,000 clones, 70% to 75% seen once; the top ten hold under 11%. Specimen: memory CD4+ T cells sorted from blood. Receptors originate from a man aged 25-45 years in good health. The CDR3 runs from the conserved cysteine through the conserved F or W. D genes are given only for firm matches. Rows may omit the clone size; those that give it use once, few, many or a size class.

V gene,J gene,D gene,clone size,CDR3 protein,CDR3 DNA
TRBV7-9,TRBJ1-2,-,few,CASSLGGRAGGYTF,TGTGCCAGCAGCTTAGGGGGGAGAGCGGGCGGCTACACCTTC
TRBV27,TRBJ2-1,-,few,CASRIGPAASNEQFF,TGTGCCAGCAGGATTGGACCCGCAGCCTCCAATGAGCAGTTCTTC
TRBV19,TRBJ2-3,-,-,CASSIAGAGADTQYF,TGTGCCAGTAGTATAGCTGGGGCTGGCGCAGATACGCAGTATTTT
TRBV5-4,TRBJ2-3,-,-,CASSPGVADTQYF,TGTGCCAGCAGCCCCGGGGTCGCAGATACGCAGTATTTT
TRBV9,TRBJ1-1,-,-,CASSSNPRENTEAFF,TGTGCCAGCAGCTCGAATCCCAGGGAGAACACTGAAGCTTTCTTT
TRBV6-1,TRBJ1-1,-,-,CASKNPVNTEAFF,TGTGCCAGCAAAAACCCCGTGAACACTGAAGCTTTCTTT
TRBV30,TRBJ2-7,TRBD2,-,CAWSSAGGYEQYF,TGTGCCTGGAGTTCAGCGGGAGGCTACGAGCAGTACTTC
TRBV18,TRBJ1-5,TRBD1,-,CASSPNLGQGGNQPQHF,TGTGCCAGCTCACCAAACCTCGGACAGGGGGGAAATCAGCCCCAGCATTTT
TRBV5-1,TRBJ2-1,TRBD2,few,CASSLVLAGGRANEQFF,TGCGCCAGCAGCTTGGTCCTAGCGGGAGGGCGAGCAAATGAGCAGTTCTTC
TRBV5-8,TRBJ2-7,-,-,CASSSGFRAEQYF,TGTGCCAGCAGCTCGGGGTTTCGCGCCGAGCAGTACTTC
TRBV7-9,TRBJ2-1,-,once,CASTHHLDEQFF,TGTGCCAGCACCCATCATCTCGATGAGCAGTTCTTC
TRBV6-1,TRBJ2-7,TRBD2,-,CASQGTSGTYEQYF,TGTGCCAGCCAAGGGACTAGCGGAACCTACGAGCAGTACTTC
TRBV5-8,TRBJ2-1,TRBD1,-,CASSPGTGRHNEQFF,TGTGCCAGCAGCCCCGGGACAGGGCGACACAATGAGCAGTTCTTC
TRBV27,TRBJ1-1,-,-,CASRYGRKNTEAFF,TGTGCCAGCCGATACGGACGGAAGAACACTGAAGCTTTCTTT
TRBV2,TRBJ1-1,-,-,CASSWSEAFF,TGTGCCAGCAGTTGGTCTGAAGCTTTCTTT
TRBV19,TRBJ2-3,TRBD2,once,CASSIGLAGSTDTQYF,TGTGCCAGTAGTATAGGGCTAGCGGGAAGCACAGATACGCAGTATTTT
TRBV5-1,TRBJ2-3,-,many,CASSFWGRDTQYF,TGCGCCAGCAGCTTTTGGGGGAGAGATACGCAGTATTTT
TRBV7-8,TRBJ1-5,-,-,CASSLKVNQPQHF,TGTGCCAGCAGCTTAAAGGTTAATCAGCCCCAGCATTTT
TRBV6-1,TRBJ2-1,-,-,CASSLLGGWQFF,TGTGCCAGCAGCCTACTAGGAGGTTGGCAGTTCTTC
TRBV10-2,TRBJ2-2,-,-,CASSERDKNTGELFF,TGCGCCAGCAGTGAGCGGGACAAGAACACCGGGGAGCTGTTTTTT
TRBV30,TRBJ1-5,TRBD1,-,CAWSAGQGPGGNQPQHF,TGTGCCTGGAGCGCGGGACAGGGACCGGGGGGCAATCAGCCCCAGCATTTT
TRBV4-1,TRBJ1-2,TRBD1,-,CASSHQGALNGYTF,TGCGCCAGCAGCCATCAGGGGGCGCTTAATGGCTACACCTTC
TRBV9,TRBJ2-1,-,-,CASSVLASHVSSYNEQFF,TGTGCCAGCAGCGTTCTAGCGAGCCATGTAAGCTCCTACAATGAGCAGTTCTTC
TRBV5-4,TRBJ2-1,-,-,CASSLGQFLHNEQFF,TGTGCCAGCAGCTTGGGACAGTTTCTCCACAATGAGCAGTTCTTC
TRBV18,TRBJ2-1,-,-,CASSPRGSWLDEQFF,TGTGCCAGCTCACCACGGGGTAGTTGGCTCGATGAGCAGTTCTTC
TRBV27,TRBJ1-5,-,-,CASSPILGRGNQPQHF,TGTGCCAGCAGTCCCATTTTAGGGCGAGGCAATCAGCCCCAGCATTTT
TRBV2,TRBJ2-7,TRBD1,-,CATETGMDEQYF,TGTGCCACCGAGACAGGGATGGACGAGCAGTACTTC
TRBV9,TRBJ1-4,-,-,CASSVGGKSNEKLFF,TGTGCCAGCAGCGTAGGAGGTAAATCTAATGAAAAACTGTTTTTT
TRBV15,TRBJ2-7,-,-,CATEANYEQYF,TGTGCCACCGAGGCAAACTACGAGCAGTACTTC